The T cell receptor beta chain under discussion was sequenced for a study of cytomegalovirus exposure and HLA in healthy donors. About this clone itself: Antigen: not known.

The PCR had 60 Vbeta and 13 Jbeta primers. Generated by immunoSEQ multiplex PCR, the TCRdb table keeps only in-frame clones and is missing some. In the table there are about 200,000 clones, 65% to 80% of which are singletons. General observations from the study: The likely origin of a cluster of highly shared sequence variants was a sequencing artifact.

This sequence was found in a man between 45 and 60 years old in good health and CMV-seronegative. Sequencing input: PBMCs.

The CDR3 loop reads CASSSFGGRQYQETQYF. The CDR3 bases are TGTGCCAGCAGCTCTTTTGGCGGGAGGCAGTACCAAGAGACCCAGTACTTC. The chain couples TRBV9 to TRBJ2-5, with 8 bases matching TRBD2. V gave up 4 bases and J gave up 0 bases; unmatched junction bases: 11. The germline V gene has CDR1 SGDLS and CDR2 YYNGEE. The CDR3 length is 17 residues.